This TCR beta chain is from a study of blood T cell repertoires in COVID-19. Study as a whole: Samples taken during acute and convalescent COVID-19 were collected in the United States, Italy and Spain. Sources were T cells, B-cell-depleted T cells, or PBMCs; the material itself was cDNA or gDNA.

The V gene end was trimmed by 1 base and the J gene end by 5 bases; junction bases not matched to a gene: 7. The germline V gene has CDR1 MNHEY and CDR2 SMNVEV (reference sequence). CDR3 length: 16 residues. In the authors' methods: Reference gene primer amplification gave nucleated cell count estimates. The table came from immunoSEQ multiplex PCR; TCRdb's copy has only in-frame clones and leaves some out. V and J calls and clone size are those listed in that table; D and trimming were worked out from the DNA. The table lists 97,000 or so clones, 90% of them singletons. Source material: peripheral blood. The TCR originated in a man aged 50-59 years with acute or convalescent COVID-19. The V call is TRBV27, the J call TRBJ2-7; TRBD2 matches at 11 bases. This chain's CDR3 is CASSLLSSGRRNEQYF. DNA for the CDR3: TGTGCCAGCAGTTTATTATCTAGCGGGAGGCGGAACGAGCAGTACTTC.